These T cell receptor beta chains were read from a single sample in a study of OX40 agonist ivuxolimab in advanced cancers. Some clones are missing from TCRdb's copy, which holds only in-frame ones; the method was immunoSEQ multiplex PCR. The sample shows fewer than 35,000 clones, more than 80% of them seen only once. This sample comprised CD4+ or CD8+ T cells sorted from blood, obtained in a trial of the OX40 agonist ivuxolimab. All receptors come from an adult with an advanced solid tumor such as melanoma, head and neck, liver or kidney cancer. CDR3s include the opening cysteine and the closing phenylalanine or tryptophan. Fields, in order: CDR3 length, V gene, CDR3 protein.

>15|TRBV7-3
CASSPGGPRGETQYF
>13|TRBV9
CASSGSMAGELFF
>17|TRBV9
CASSARGGTGSPDTQYF
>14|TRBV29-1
CSVEYVIGGTEAFF
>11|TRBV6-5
CASSGEGTIYF
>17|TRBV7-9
CASSPRGSGRHTGELFF
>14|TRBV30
CAWDKRRFSYEQYF
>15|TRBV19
CASSDGALMNTEAFF
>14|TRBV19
CASSIGTGGETQYF
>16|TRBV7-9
CASSLDGGFMNTEAFF
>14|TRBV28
CASSLDRGGYGYTF
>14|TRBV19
CASSIVRGHETQYF
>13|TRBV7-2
CASSLGTVDTQYF
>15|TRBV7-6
CASSPTVSVNTEAFF
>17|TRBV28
CASSPPPWTQRGETQYF
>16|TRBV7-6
CASSLARRLPNEKLFF
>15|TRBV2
CASSQTPPLSGGYTF
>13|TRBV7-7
CASSLGPRNEQFF
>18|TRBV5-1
CASSQGLAGLGSYNEQFF
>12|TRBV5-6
CASGTGGGGYTF
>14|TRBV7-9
CASSLNQGRSEQYF
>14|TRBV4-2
CASSPGPTSYEQYF
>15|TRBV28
CASSESGQGAYEQYF
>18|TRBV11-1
CASSLTYPGKGIYNEQFF
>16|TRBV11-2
CASSLNPAGEVDEQYF
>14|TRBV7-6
CASSPSGGLEKLFF
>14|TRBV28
CASSPGLAGTEQYF
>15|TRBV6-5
CASSYSTLGDYGYTF
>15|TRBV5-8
CASIEGEGASQPQHF